These 4 T cell receptor beta chains were sequenced from one sample in a study of a mutant IDH1 vaccine in newly diagnosed glioma. Produced via immunoSEQ multiplex PCR; TCRdb's table is partial and in-frame only. The table records under 150,000 clones, roughly 90% of them present only once. Time point: week 11, during vaccination. In every dose of vaccine, 300 ug of mutant IDH1 20-mer peptide was given alongside topical imiquimod. No antigen has been identified for these receptors. Sequences were derived from PBMCs, sampled from a glioma patient whose treatment included an IDH1 peptide vaccine. The receptors come from a woman aged 50 to 65 with glioma.

The V call is TRBV19, the J call TRBJ2-1; D gene ambiguous. Trimming cost V 1 base and J 1 base, with 8 bases left between them. The V gene's germline CDR1 is LNHDA and CDR2 SQIVND (reference sequence). This CDR3 has 15 residues. The CDR3 sequence: CASSIVGNSYNEQFF. The CDR3 region has the DNA TGTGCCAGTAGTATAGTGGGTAATTCCTACAATGAGCAGTTCTTC.

The rearrangement links TRBV6-1 to TRBJ2-7; TRBD2 aligns across 11 bases. V dropped 0 bases and J dropped 10; count of bases not matched to a gene: 8. CDR1 is MNHNS, CDR2 SASEGT, per germline. The CDR3 contains 15 residues. In DNA form, the CDR3 reads TGTGCCAGCAGTGAAGCGGAACTAGCGGGAGAATCACAGTACTTC. It yields the protein CASSEAELAGESQYF.

The rearrangement joins TRBV30 to TRBJ1-1, with D unresolved. The ends were cut back, 0 bases at V and 3 bases at J, with 8 bases in the middle. The germline CDR1 and CDR2 sequences are GTSNPN and SVGIG (reference sequence). The length of the CDR3 is 13 residues. Here the CDR3 DNA reads TGTGCCTGGAGTGTAATGGATGACACTGAAGCTTTCTTT. Its translation: CAWSVMDDTEAFF.

Only one count was recorded for this clone. The chain is built from TRBV19 and TRBJ2-6; TRBD1 aligns across 11 bases. The CDR3 totals 17 residues. Germline CDR1 is LNHDA and CDR2 is SQIVND (reference sequence). V lost 5 bases to trimming and J lost 3 bases; unmatched junction nucleotides: 6. CDR3 loop: CASSPGQGALGANVLTF. CDR3 sequence (DNA): TGTGCCAGTAGTCCCGGACAGGGGGCGCTTGGGGCCAACGTCCTGACTTTC.